What follows is one T cell receptor beta chain and its context. Recovered status in Cohort 3 required two negative PCRs, clearance, or symptom resolution. These data belong to a study of blood T cell repertoires in COVID-19. The CDR3 is 14 amino acids. Trimming shortened V by 6 bases and J by 4 bases, and 14 bases separated the two germline ends. Germline V gives CDR1 LNHDA, CDR2 SQIVND (reference sequence). TCRdb's table, derived via immunoSEQ multiplex PCR, lists solely in-frame clones and lacks some. Here the sample spans about 220,000 clones, 70% to 85% being singletons. The chain carries TRBV19 and TRBJ2-3; perhaps TRBD1 as D (6 bases). Sequencing was carried out using PBMCs or T cells enriched from blood (not recorded which). The TCR sequence derives from a woman in her sixties or seventies who had recovered from COVID-19. CDR3 in DNA: TGTGCCAGTAGACTACACCCAGGGGCAGATACGCAGTATTTT. Amino acid sequence: CASRLHPGADTQYF.